Below are 27 T cell receptor beta chains sequenced from a single sample in a study of blood T cell repertoires in COVID-19. Only in-frame clones appear in the TCRdb table, and some are missing; sequencing was by immunoSEQ multiplex PCR. The sample has about 670,000 clones, about 90% seen once. The source material was peripheral blood. Receptors originate from a woman aged 18-29 years with acute or convalescent COVID-19.

With regard to this clone: The sample contains more than one DNA sequence encoding this CDR3. The rearrangement joins TRBV6-5 to TRBJ2-3; 12 bases align to TRBD2. Per germline, CDR1 MNHEY and CDR2 SVGAGI. V lost 3 bases to trimming and J lost 1 base; unmatched junction nucleotides: 2. The CDR3 sequence is 16 residues long. The CDR3 reads CASSYRTSGGTDTQYF. CDR3 coding DNA: TGTGCCAGCAGTTATCGGACTAGCGGGGGCACAGATACGCAGTATTTT.

This clone has only a few counts. The V gene is TRBV7-9, the J gene TRBJ2-2; TRBD2 matches 7 bases. V gave up 5 bases and J gave up 0 bases; unmatched junction bases: 6. The germline V gene encodes CDR1 SEHNR and CDR2 FQNEAQ (reference sequence). The CDR3 has 16 residues. CDR3 sequence: CASSPLLAANTGELFF. The CDR3 nucleotides read TGTGCCAGCAGCCCTCTGCTAGCGGCGAACACCGGGGAGCTGTTTTTT.

The sample holds one count of this clone. The rearrangement links TRBV6-5 to TRBJ1-2; D remains unclear. The CDR3 consists of 11 residues. Germline V gene data show CDR1 as MNHEY and CDR2 as SVGAGI. Trimming left V 5 bases short and J 5 bases short, with 6 bases between. The CDR3 DNA follows: TGTGCCAGCAGTAGAGGTTATGGCTACACCTTC. Translating it yields CASSRGYGYTF.

This chain links TRBV18 with TRBJ1-4; D is perhaps TRBD1 (5 bases). The germline V and J ends were trimmed by 6 bases and 6 bases, with 17 bases remaining between them. Germline CDR1 reads KGHSH; CDR2 reads LQKENI. This CDR3 spans 15 amino acids. The CDR3 protein is CASSLSGSRDEKLFF. As DNA, the CDR3 is TGTGCCAGCTCCCTGTCTGGGTCCAGGGATGAAAAACTGTTTTTT.

The CDR3 protein is CASKPSGTDGYTF. The CDR3 DNA reads as TGTGCCAGCAAGCCCTCCGGGACAGATGGCTACACCTTC. The V and J genes are TRBV2 and TRBJ1-2, with 7 bases matching TRBD1. Germline lookup yields CDR1 SNHLY and CDR2 FYNNEI. The CDR3 runs 13 residues. V lost 7 bases, J lost 6 bases, and 8 bases stayed unmatched. The full variable domain, its missing parts supplied by reference TRBV2 and TRBJ1-2, is EPEVTQTPSHQVTQMGQEVILRCVPISNHLYFYWYRQILGQKVEFLVSFYNNEISEKSEIFDDQFSVERPDGSNFTLKIRSTKLEDSAMYFCASKPSGTDGYTFGSGTRLTVV.

The V call is TRBV2, the J call TRBJ2-7; D possibly corresponds to TRBD2 (6 bases). Trimming took off 5 bases at V and 2 bases at J, with 13 bases between the two ends. The CDR3 runs to 14 residues. Germline values: CDR1 SNHLY, CDR2 FYNNEI. CDR3 protein: CASSPTSGPYEQYF. The CDR3 DNA reads TGTGCCAGCAGTCCGACTAGTGGCCCCTACGAGCAGTACTTC.

The V and J genes are TRBV3-1 (or the pseudogene TRBV3-2) and TRBJ2-2; 14 bases agree with TRBD2. Germline lookup yields CDR1 LGHDT and CDR2 YNNKEL (reference sequence). The CDR3 has 18 residues. V trimming: 6 bases; J trimming: 3 bases; junction bases outside the gene matches: 9. CDR3 sequence reads: CASSRGLAGGYYTGELFF. The CDR3 DNA follows: TGTGCCAGCAGTCGTGGACTAGCGGGGGGATATTACACCGGGGAGCTGTTTTTT.

The CDR3 protein is CASSPSGQGSDTQYF. CDR3 in DNA: TGTGCCAGCAGTCCCTCCGGACAGGGGTCGGATACGCAGTATTTT. This rearrangement joins TRBV28 to TRBJ2-3; TRBD1 aligns across 9 bases. The CDR3 is 15 residues long. V was pared by 5 bases and J by 6 bases, with 9 bases of the junction left unmatched. Germline V gene data show CDR1 as MDHEN and CDR2 as SYDVKM.

The J gene is TRBJ2-7, the V gene TRBV7-2; TRBD2 matches at 9 bases. V dropped 5 bases and J dropped 7; count of bases not matched to a gene: 12. There are 15 residues in the CDR3. Germline assignment: CDR1 SGHTA and CDR2 FQGNSA. Here the CDR3 reads CASSPGGSGGREQYF. The CDR3 DNA is TGTGCCAGCAGCCCCGGCGGTAGCGGGGGAAGAGAGCAGTACTTC. The full variable domain, in which reference TRBV7-2 and TRBJ2-7 provide the parts outside the CDR3, is GAGVSQSPSNKVTEKGKDVELRCDPISGHTALYWYRQSLGQGLEFLIYFQGNSAPDKSGLPSDRFSAERTGGSVSTLTIQRTQQEDSAVYLCASSPGGSGGREQYFGPGTRLTVT.

The genes are TRBV6-6 and TRBJ1-5, with D uncertain. Germline loops: CDR1 MNHNY, CDR2 SVGAGI (reference sequence). V lost 7 bases, J lost 5 bases, and 9 bases lay in between. This CDR3 is built from 12 residues. The CDR3 DNA sequence: TGTGCCAGCAAAGGTGGAGATCAGCCCCAGCATTTT. Encoded protein: CASKGGDQPQHF.

J is TRBJ1-1 and V is TRBV4-2; D remains unclear. The CDR3 is 14 residues long. V was pared by 0 bases and J by 2 bases, with 7 bases between. Germline CDR1 is LGHNA and CDR2 is YNFKEQ. In DNA form, the CDR3 reads TGTGCCAGCAGCCAAGAGTGGAGTAACACTGAAGCTTTCTTT. Residues: CASSQEWSNTEAFF.

This chain joins TRBV4-1 and TRBJ1-1, with a weak D call TRBD1 (5 bases). CDR3 length: 14 amino acids. Trimming shortened V by 1 base and J by 7 bases, and 13 bases separated the two germline ends. Per germline, CDR1 MGHRA and CDR2 YSYEKL. The CDR3 DNA reads TGCGCCAGCAGCCAAGTGAGGTCGACAGTTGAAGCTTTCTTT. Translation gives CASSQVRSTVEAFF.

This chain joins TRBV18 and TRBJ1-1; 7 bases match TRBD1. The J segment lost 10 bases and the V segment lost 6 bases, leaving 11 bases of the junction unmatched. The CDR3 totals 13 residues. Germline CDR1 and CDR2: KGHSH and LQKENI. CDR3 residues: CASSQDDREVAFF. CDR3 in DNA: TGTGCCAGCTCGCAGGACGACAGGGAGGTAGCTTTCTTT.

The gene calls are TRBV5-1 and TRBJ1-4; D is uncertain. There are 14 residues in the CDR3. The V end lost 3 bases, the J end lost 8 bases, and 14 bases lay between the germline ends. CDR1 and CDR2 (germline): SGHRS, YFSETQ. The DNA for the CDR3 is TGCGCCAGCAGCTCGGGTCGAGAGAAGGAAAAACTGTTTTTT. It is translated as CASSSGREKEKLFF.

This sequence joins TRBV3-1 (or the pseudogene TRBV3-2) and TRBJ2-3; 9 bases are shared with TRBD2. The germline CDR1 and CDR2 sequences are LGHDT and YNNKEL (reference sequence). V trimming: 0 bases; J trimming: 0 bases; junction bases outside the gene matches: 10. The CDR3 length is 19 residues. CDR3 DNA: TGTGCCAGCAGCCAAGATCAGCCTAGCGGGGATTTTAGCACAGATACGCAGTATTTT. It codes for CASSQDQPSGDFSTDTQYF.

The CDR3 loop is CASIPVRLAGAYQETQYF. CDR3 DNA sequence: TGTGCCAGCATCCCGGTTAGACTAGCGGGGGCCTACCAAGAGACCCAGTACTTC. The rearrangement joins TRBV7-7 to TRBJ2-5; TRBD2 aligns across 12 bases. In germline, CDR1 is SSHAT, CDR2 FNYEAQ (reference sequence). With 7 bases clipped from V and 0 bases from J, the junction kept 12 bases outside the gene matches. This CDR3 has 18 residues.

The V gene is TRBV19, the J gene TRBJ1-1; TRBD1 might be the D (5 bases). Germline V lookup: CDR1 LNHDA, CDR2 SQIVND (reference sequence). V lost 5 bases and J 6 bases, leaving 16 bases between the germline ends. CDR3 length: 14 amino acids. The CDR3 sequence is CASSRSKFRAEAFF. The CDR3 nucleotides read TGTGCCAGTAGTCGATCCAAGTTCAGGGCTGAAGCTTTCTTT.

This clone was counted only a few times. The chain has TRBV9 and TRBJ1-1; a weak D match, TRBD1 (6 bases). Trimming left V 3 bases short and J 0 bases short, with 12 bases between. In germline, CDR1 is SGDLS, CDR2 YYNGEE. This CDR3 is built from 15 residues. The CDR3: CASSETGFMNTEAFF. As DNA, the CDR3 is TGTGCCAGCAGCGAGACAGGCTTCATGAACACTGAAGCTTTCTTT.

This clone was seen only once. This chain connects TRBV5-1 to TRBJ2-7, with 8 bases lining up with TRBD1. The CDR3 totals 13 residues. V dropped 4 bases and J dropped 5; count of bases not matched to a gene: 5. Germline-derived CDR1 and CDR2 are SGHRS and YFSETQ. DNA for the CDR3: TGCGCCAGCAGCGGGGACAGGTTGCACGAGCAGTACTTC. It encodes CASSGDRLHEQYF.

The gene calls are TRBV11-3 and TRBJ2-1, with D possibly matching TRBD2 (7 bases). Trimming cost V 0 bases and J 2 bases, with 11 bases left between them. Germline V gene data show CDR1 as SGHNT and CDR2 as YENEEA. This CDR3 spans 16 amino acids. In nucleotides, the CDR3 is TGTGCCAGCAGCTTAGATCGAGGGGGGGCCTACAATGAGCAGTTCTTC. It codes for CASSLDRGGAYNEQFF.

The chain combines TRBV11-2 with TRBJ1-5; the match to TRBD1 covers 7 bases. CDR3 size: 15 residues. V shed 5 bases and J 5 bases; nucleotides not matched to a gene: 9. Germline assignment: CDR1 SGHAT and CDR2 FQNNGV. The CDR3 is CASSPTTGRYQPQHF. Here the CDR3 DNA reads TGTGCCAGCAGCCCAACGACAGGGCGGTATCAGCCCCAGCATTTT. The full variable domain, with the rest looked up from reference TRBV11-2 and TRBJ1-5, is EAGVAQSPRYKIIEKRQSVAFWCNPISGHATLYWYQQILGQGPKLLIQFQNNGVVDDSQLPKDRFSAERLKGVDSTLKIQPAKLEDSAVYLCASSPTTGRYQPQHFGDGTRLSIL.

This clone was detected only a few times. The rearrangement joins TRBV14 to TRBJ1-1; unclear D gene. Germline V gene lookup returns CDR1 SGHDN and CDR2 FVKESK. This CDR3 has 10 amino acids. The V and J ends lost 8 bases and 5 bases respectively, with 6 bases between them. CDR3 protein: CASRWTEAFF. Written as DNA, the CDR3 is TGTGCCAGCCGGTGGACTGAAGCTTTCTTT.

This chain joins TRBV9 and TRBJ2-2; D is ambiguous. This CDR3 has 16 residues. V lost 0 bases and J lost 1, with 10 bases in between. The germline V gene has CDR1 SGDLS and CDR2 YYNGEE. CDR3 nucleotide sequence: TGTGCCAGCAGCGTAGACGGCGGAGTGAACACCGGGGAGCTGTTTTTT. Amino acid sequence: CASSVDGGVNTGELFF. The complete variable domain, with remaining parts taken from reference TRBV9 and TRBJ2-2, reads DSGVTQTPKHLITATGQRVTLRCSPRSGDLSVYWYQQSLDQGLQFLIQYYNGEERAKGNILERFSAQQFPDLHSELNLSSLELGDSALYFCASSVDGGVNTGELFFGEGSRLTVL.

This clone appeared a single time. CDR3 residues: CASSGQPNTEAFF. The CDR3 nucleotides read TGTGCCAGCAGCGGACAGCCGAACACTGAAGCTTTCTTT. This chain uses TRBV9 with TRBJ1-1; D might be TRBD1 (5 bases). Germline V gives CDR1 SGDLS, CDR2 YYNGEE. The CDR3 runs 13 residues. V lost 3 bases to trimming and J lost 1 base, with 7 bases between them.

The chain joins TRBV18 to TRBJ1-4; D possibly corresponds to TRBD1 (6 bases). The CDR3 length is 17 residues. Germline values: CDR1 KGHSH, CDR2 LQKENI. Between the trimmed V and J ends, which lost 3 bases and 8 bases, there was a span of 22 bases. Here the CDR3 DNA reads TGTGCCAGCTCACCGTACACAGGGTCCGGGGATTGGGAAAAACTGTTTTTT. The encoded protein is CASSPYTGSGDWEKLFF. The full variable domain, completed using reference TRBV18 and TRBJ1-4, is NAGVMQNPRHLVRRRGQEARLRCSPMKGHSHVYWYRQLPEEGLKFMVYLQKENIIDESGMPKERFSAEFPKEGPSILRIQQVVRGDSAAYFCASSPYTGSGDWEKLFFGSGTQLSVL.

The V and J genes are TRBV6-2 or TRBV6-3 and TRBJ2-3; a weak D match, TRBD2 (5 bases). Trimming pared 5 bases from V and 5 bases from J, leaving 11 bases between. Germline V gene lookup returns CDR1 MNHEY and CDR2 SVGEGT. The CDR3 extends over 13 amino acids. The CDR3: CASSLSGGDTQYF. The CDR3 coding sequence is TGTGCCAGCAGTCTCTCCGGAGGAGATACGCAGTATTTT.

The rearrangement joins TRBV7-9 to TRBJ1-1; tentatively, D is TRBD1 (5 bases). The ends were cut back, 1 base at V and 8 bases at J, with 11 bases in the middle. The CDR3 has 13 amino acids. Germline loops: CDR1 SEHNR, CDR2 FQNEAQ (reference sequence). The CDR3: CASSLVRVAEAFF. The CDR3 coding sequence is TGTGCCAGCAGCTTAGTCAGGGTTGCCGAAGCTTTCTTT. The variable domain in full, with the rest retrieved from reference TRBV7-9 and TRBJ1-1, is DTGVSQNPRHKITKRGQNVTFRCDPISEHNRLYWYRQTLGQGPEFLTYFQNEAQLEKSRLLSDRFSAERPKGSFSTLEIQRTEQGDSAMYLCASSLVRVAEAFFGQGTRLTVV.